This record concerns one TCR beta chain sequence. What it binds is not known. TCRbeta library construction was performed incorporating unique molecular identifiers. TCRdb redid the calling of the PCR reads with MiXCR, one entry per CDR3 protein. The sample lists around 440,000 distinct CDR3 sequences, roughly 17% seen once, with just under 30% in the top ten. The germline V and J ends were trimmed by 5 bases and 6 bases, with 19 bases remaining between them. CDR3 length: 16 residues. From germline, CDR1 is MNHEY and CDR2 SVGAGI. This record comes from a study of T-cell reconstitution after alpha-beta-depleted transplantation in children. Overall study results and limits: Hyperexpanded clones declined; after one year, newly produced T cells mostly supplied diversity. The high TCRbeta diversity at day 60 in some patients came from surviving recipient T cells and thymic progenitors.

The sequence derives from a boy less than two years old who had a stem cell transplant for Wiskott-Aldrich syndrome, so the T cells may come from the graft donor. The J gene is TRBJ2-2, the V gene TRBV6-5; TRBD1 might be the D (5 bases). Sequences were derived from PBMCs, mostly from graft donor cells, sampled 360 days after TCRalphabeta/CD19-depleted stem cell transplant. The CDR3 is CASSQPRAGWAGELFF. The CDR3 DNA reads as TGTGCCAGCAGTCAGCCCCGGGCAGGGTGGGCCGGGGAGCTGTTTTTT.